This TCR beta chain was sequenced during a study of blood T cell repertoires in COVID-19. The overall study: Sample material is recorded as cDNA or gDNA derived from T cells, B-cell-depleted T cells, or PBMCs.

This clone was found once. Trimming left V 5 bases short and J 8 bases short, with 16 bases between. The germline CDR1 and CDR2 sequences are MNHEY and SMNVEV (reference sequence). The length of the CDR3 is 14 residues. In the authors' workflow: Scientists estimated how many nucleated cells there were by amplifying reference gene primers. Clones were read by immunoSEQ multiplex PCR, and TCRdb kept only the in-frame ones, dropping some. The DNA gave D and trimming, while V, J and clone size come from that table. This sample has 150,000 or so clones, with 75% to 95% found just once. The V and J genes are TRBV27 and TRBJ2-1; D ambiguous. Sequencing was done on a sample of peripheral blood. The sequence was collected from a man in his fifties with acute or convalescent COVID-19. CDR3: CASSPLAGLDEQFF. The DNA for the CDR3 is TGTGCCAGCAGTCCCCTCGCAGGCCTGGATGAGCAGTTCTTC.